This T cell receptor beta chain is drawn from a study of blood T cell repertoires in COVID-19. CDR3 size: 14 residues. V gave up 5 bases and J gave up 2 bases, with 12 bases separating them. The germline V gene has CDR1 LNHNV and CDR2 YYDKDF (reference sequence). The method was immunoSEQ multiplex PCR; TCRdb's version includes in-frame clones alone and lacks a portion of them. The data contain about 110,000 clones, around 74% of them singletons. The chain uses TRBV15 and TRBJ1-2; a possible D gene is TRBD1 (6 bases). The origin of this receptor is an older woman with acute or convalescent COVID-19. The specimen sequenced was peripheral blood. CDR3 loop: CATSRDTRNYGYTF. CDR3 in DNA: TGTGCCACCAGCCGGGACACCCGAAACTATGGCTACACCTTC.